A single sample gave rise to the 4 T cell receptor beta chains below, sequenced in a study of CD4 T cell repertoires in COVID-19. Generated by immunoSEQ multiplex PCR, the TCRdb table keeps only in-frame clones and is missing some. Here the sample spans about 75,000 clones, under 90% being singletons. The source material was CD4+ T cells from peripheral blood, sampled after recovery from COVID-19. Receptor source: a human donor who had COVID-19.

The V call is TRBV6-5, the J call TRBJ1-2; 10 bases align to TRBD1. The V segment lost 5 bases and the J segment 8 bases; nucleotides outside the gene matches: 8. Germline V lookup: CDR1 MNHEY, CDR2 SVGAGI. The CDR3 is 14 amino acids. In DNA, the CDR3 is TGTGCCAGCAGTCTCGGACAGGGGGGCTTAGGCTACACCTTC. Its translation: CASSLGQGGLGYTF.

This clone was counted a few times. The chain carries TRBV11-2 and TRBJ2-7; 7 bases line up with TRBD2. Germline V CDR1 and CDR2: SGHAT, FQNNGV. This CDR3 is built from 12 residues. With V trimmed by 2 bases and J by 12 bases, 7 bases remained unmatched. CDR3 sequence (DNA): TGTGCCAGCAGCTTACCCCGACTAGCCCCGTACTTC. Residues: CASSLPRLAPYF.

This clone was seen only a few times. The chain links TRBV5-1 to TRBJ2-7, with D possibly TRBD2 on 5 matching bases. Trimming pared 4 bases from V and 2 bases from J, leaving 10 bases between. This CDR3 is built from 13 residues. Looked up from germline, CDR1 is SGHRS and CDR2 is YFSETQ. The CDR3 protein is CASSVQAAYEQYF. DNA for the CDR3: TGCGCCAGCAGCGTACAAGCGGCCTACGAGCAGTACTTC.

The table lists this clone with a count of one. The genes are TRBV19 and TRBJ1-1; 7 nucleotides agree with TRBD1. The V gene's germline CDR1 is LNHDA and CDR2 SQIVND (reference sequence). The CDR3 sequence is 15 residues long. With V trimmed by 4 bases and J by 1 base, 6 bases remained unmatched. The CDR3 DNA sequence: TGTGCCAGTAGTACCAAGACAGGGCCGAACACTGAAGCTTTCTTT. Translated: CASSTKTGPNTEAFF.